This TCR beta chain was captured in a study of T-cell reconstitution after alpha-beta-depleted transplantation in children. CDR1 DFQATT and CDR2 SNEGSKA come from the germline V gene (reference sequence). V was pared by 5 bases and J by 5 bases, with 15 bases between. CDR3 length: 13 residues. Unique molecular identifiers were built into the TCRbeta library. TCRdb recomputed calls from the PCR reads with MiXCR, one row per CDR3 protein. The table shows approximately 590,000 distinct CDR3 sequences, with about 11% occurring only once. This clonotype was sampled from a human donor who donated a stem cell graft to a child with acute myeloid leukemia. The sequencing here drew on PBMCs from the stem cell graft donor, taken from the stem cell graft. This rearrangement joins TRBV20-1 to TRBJ2-5; D gene uncertain. CDR3 DNA sequence: TGCAGTGCTGACCCTCCATCCGAGGAGACCCAGTACTTC. Encoded protein: CSADPPSEETQYF.